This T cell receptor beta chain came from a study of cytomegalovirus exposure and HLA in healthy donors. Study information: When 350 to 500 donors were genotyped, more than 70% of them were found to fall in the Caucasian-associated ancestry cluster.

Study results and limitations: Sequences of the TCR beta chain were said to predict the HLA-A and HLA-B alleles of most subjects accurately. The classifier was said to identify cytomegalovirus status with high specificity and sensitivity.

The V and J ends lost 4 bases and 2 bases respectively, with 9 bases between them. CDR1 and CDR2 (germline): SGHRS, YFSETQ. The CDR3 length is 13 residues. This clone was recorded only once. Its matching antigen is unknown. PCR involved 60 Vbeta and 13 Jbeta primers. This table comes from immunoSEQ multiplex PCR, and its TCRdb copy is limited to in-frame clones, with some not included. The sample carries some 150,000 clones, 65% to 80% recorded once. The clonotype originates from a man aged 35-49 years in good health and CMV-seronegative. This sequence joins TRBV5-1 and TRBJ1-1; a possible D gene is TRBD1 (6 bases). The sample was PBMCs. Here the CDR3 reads CASSTDSNTEAFF. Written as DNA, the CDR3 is TGCGCCAGCAGCACGGACAGTAACACTGAAGCTTTCTTT.